One sample yielded the 28 T cell receptor beta chains listed below, sequenced in a study of human T cells and chemical hapten exposure. Stated time point: pre-sensitization, week 0. As for treatment: therapeutic diphenylcyclopropenone sensitization with weekly scalp DPC. Using its own MiXCR run on the RACE reads, TCRdb lists one record per CDR3 protein. The sample includes 270,000 or so distinct CDR3 sequences, 7.7% of them seen just once. The sample consisted of whole blood, taken in connection with sensitization to the hapten diphenylcyclopropenone (DPC). Every receptor here comes from a man in his late teens or twenties with alopecia areata. Some clones in this sample may be carry-over from other donors' samples.

There are many counts of this clonotype. This rearrangement joins TRBV5-5 to TRBJ1-5; 7 positions agree with TRBD1. There are 16 residues in the CDR3. The V segment lost 2 bases and the J segment 3 bases; nucleotides outside the gene matches: 8. Germline V gene lookup returns CDR1 SGHKS and CDR2 YYEKEE (reference sequence). The CDR3 sequence is CASSFSGTEYNQPQHF. CDR3 nucleotides: TGTGCCAGCAGCTTCTCCGGGACAGAGTACAATCAGCCCCAGCATTTT. The full variable domain, in which reference TRBV5-5 and TRBJ1-5 provide the parts outside the CDR3, is DAGVTQSPTHLIKTRGQQVTLRCSPISGHKSVSWYQQVLGQGPQFIFQYYEKEERGRGNFPDRFSARQFPNYSSELNVNALLLGDSALYLCASSFSGTEYNQPQHFGDGTRLSIL.

The V and J genes are TRBV27 and TRBJ2-7, with 7 positions matching TRBD1. Germline CDR1 is MNHEY and CDR2 is SMNVEV (reference sequence). V was pared by 6 bases and J by 3 bases, with 8 bases of the junction left unmatched. The CDR3 contains 14 residues. As DNA, the CDR3 is TGTGCCAGCAGGCATACAGGGGTTGGCTACGAGCAGTACGTC. Translating gives CASRHTGVGYEQYV.

The V call is TRBV5-1, the J call TRBJ2-7; tentatively, D is TRBD1 (6 bases). Germline CDR1 reads SGHRS; CDR2 reads YFSETQ. The CDR3 is 15 residues long. Trimming took off 1 base at V and 4 bases at J, with 15 bases between the two ends. CDR3 in DNA: TGCGCCAGCAGCTTGAACCACAGGGAAGGGTACGAGCAGTACTTC. Residues: CASSLNHREGYEQYF.

The sample holds many counts of this clonotype. The chain carries TRBV28 and TRBJ2-3, with D possibly TRBD1 on 6 matching bases. The CDR3 sequence is 16 residues long. Trimming removed 6 bases at V and 1 base at J, with 17 bases between. Germline assignment: CDR1 MDHEN and CDR2 SYDVKM. DNA of the CDR3: TGTGCCAGCAGATCAGGGGCGGCCGGGGGCACAGATACGCAGTATTTT. It translates to CASRSGAAGGTDTQYF.

This clonotype was found a few times. The rearrangement uses TRBV7-2 and TRBJ2-7; possible D gene TRBD2, 6 bases. The CDR3 covers 14 residues. The V gene lost 1 base and the J gene lost 3 bases, with 10 bases spanning the gap. Germline V CDR1 and CDR2: SGHTA, FQGNSA. The CDR3 DNA reads TGTGCCAGCAGCTTAGTTGCAGCGGGCTACGAGCAGTACTTC. Amino acids: CASSLVAAGYEQYF.

The table lists this clonotype with many counts. The gene calls are TRBV7-2 and TRBJ1-1; possible D gene TRBD1, 5 bases. This CDR3 comprises 13 residues. Germline CDR1 reads SGHTA; CDR2 reads FQGNSA. Trimming left V 0 bases short and J 6 bases short, with 8 bases between. Here the CDR3 reads CASSLAGRAEAFF. The CDR3, as DNA: TGTGCCAGCAGCTTAGCGGGGCGGGCTGAAGCTTTCTTT.

The chain is built from TRBV20-1 and TRBJ2-2; D is ambiguous. Germline values: CDR1 DFQATT, CDR2 SNEGSKA (reference sequence). The V gene lost 3 bases and the J gene lost 3 bases, with 11 bases spanning the gap. The CDR3 totals 14 residues. The CDR3 reads CSASGPFDTGELFF. CDR3 coding DNA: TGCAGTGCTAGTGGGCCGTTTGACACCGGGGAGCTGTTTTTT.

Comments on this clonotype: A much larger clone is a single base away; this may be a read error. The J gene is TRBJ2-3, the V gene TRBV6-4, with 8 bases fitting TRBD2. Trimming at V came to 3 bases and at J to 6 bases, leaving 8 bases not matched to a gene. Germline CDR1 and CDR2: MRHNA and SNTAGT. CDR3 length: 15 amino acids. The chain's CDR3 is CASSDSSGWADTQYF. Written as DNA, the CDR3 is TGTGCCAGCAGTGATTCTAGCGGGTGGGCGGATACGCAGTATTTT.

This clonotype was picked up a small number of times. This chain connects TRBV5-1 to TRBJ1-1; the match to TRBD1 covers 10 bases. Germline loops: CDR1 SGHRS, CDR2 YFSETQ. This CDR3 region has 15 residues. V trimming: 0 bases; J trimming: 6 bases; junction bases outside the gene matches: 5. CDR3 sequence: CASSLDDRGHAEAFF. DNA for the CDR3: TGCGCCAGCAGCTTGGACGACAGGGGGCACGCTGAAGCTTTCTTT.

This sequence joins TRBV7-8 and TRBJ1-6; no clear D gene. CDR1 SGHVS and CDR2 FQNEAQ come from the germline V gene. The CDR3 totals 15 residues. V lost 5 bases and J lost 10, with 18 bases in between. The CDR3 DNA follows: TGTGCCAGCAGCCTCGGAACAGCCTTTCGCTCACCCCTCCACTTT. As protein: CASSLGTAFRSPLHF.

This clonotype has ten or more counts. The chain is built from TRBV2 and TRBJ1-2, with D hard to call. The length of the CDR3 is 14 residues. Trimming shortened V by 5 bases and J by 7 bases, and 17 bases separated the two germline ends. Germline V CDR1 and CDR2: SNHLY, FYNNEI. The DNA of the CDR3 is TGTGCCAGCAGTTACACCGGGCCCCGAGGTGGCTACACCTTC. The encoded protein is CASSYTGPRGGYTF.

This clonotype has more than one count but fewer than ten. V gene TRBV20-1 combines with J gene TRBJ1-4, with a weak D call TRBD1 (6 bases). The length of the CDR3 is 13 residues. Germline V gene lookup returns CDR1 DFQATT and CDR2 SNEGSKA (reference sequence). Trimming stripped 6 bases from V and 3 bases from J, with 11 bases between. In DNA form, the CDR3 reads TGCAGTGCGCGACAGGTTTCTAATGAAAAACTGTTTTTT. Translated: CSARQVSNEKLFF.

DNA of the CDR3: TGTGCCAGCAGAGCCGGGACAGGGCTTGATCAGCCCCAGCATTTT. It encodes CASRAGTGLDQPQHF. This chain connects TRBV6-8 to TRBJ1-5, with 9 bases lining up with TRBD1. The CDR3 runs 15 residues. The J segment lost 5 bases and the V segment lost 6 bases, leaving 8 bases of the junction unmatched. From germline, CDR1 is MNHGY and CDR2 SAAAGT.

This clonotype was seen more than once but under ten times. J is TRBJ2-3 and V is TRBV9; 10 bases fit TRBD2. CDR1 SGDLS and CDR2 YYNGEE come from the germline V gene. After removal of 3 bases from V and 7 bases from J, the junction contained 8 bases not matched to a gene. This CDR3 contains 15 residues. The CDR3 region is CASSASSGGRHTQYF. The CDR3 nucleotides read TGTGCCAGCAGCGCATCTAGCGGGGGCCGCCATACGCAGTATTTT.

This clonotype occurred many times. The chain recombines TRBV7-3 with TRBJ2-5, with D unresolved. The CDR3 has 14 amino acids. The V and J ends lost 1 base and 1 base respectively, with 7 bases between them. Germline values: CDR1 SGHTA, CDR2 FQGTGA. CDR3: CASSLSGGQETQYF. The CDR3 DNA reads TGTGCCAGCAGCTTAAGTGGCGGCCAAGAGACCCAGTACTTC.

V gene TRBV12-3 or TRBV12-4 combines with J gene TRBJ1-1; 9 bases fit TRBD1. The CDR3 runs 15 residues. J was trimmed by 3 bases and V by 5 bases; bases with no gene match: 7. CDR3 bases: TGTGCCAGCAGTCCACCGGGACAGGGCGACACTGAAGCTTTCTTT. Its translation is CASSPPGQGDTEAFF.

This clonotype was observed a handful of times. The chain links TRBV2 to TRBJ2-7; D gene unclear. The CDR3 totals 17 residues. In germline, CDR1 is SNHLY, CDR2 FYNNEI. The V and J ends lost 2 bases and 0 bases respectively, with 17 bases between them. CDR3 region: CASSESPPQHSSYEQYV. The CDR3 coding sequence is TGTGCCAGCAGTGAATCTCCTCCACAGCATAGCTCCTACGAGCAGTACGTC.

There are a few counts of this clonotype. The CDR3 spells CASSLGGSSNYGYTF. CDR3 nucleotide sequence: TGTGCCAGCAGCTTAGGAGGCAGTAGTAACTATGGCTACACCTTC. The chain couples TRBV7-2 to TRBJ1-2; D gene ambiguous. CDR1 is SGHTA, CDR2 FQGNSA, per germline. V shed 1 base and J shed 1 base, with 10 bases lying between them. The CDR3 is made up of 15 amino acids.

This clonotype was counted a few times. The chain uses TRBV27 and TRBJ2-5, with D perhaps matching TRBD1 (5 bases). With 6 bases removed from V and 5 bases from J, the gap between germline ends came to 7 bases. The CDR3 is 11 amino acids. Per germline, CDR1 MNHEY and CDR2 SMNVEV (reference sequence). This CDR3 is CASRGPETQYF. Here the CDR3 DNA reads TGTGCCAGCAGGGGGCCGGAGACCCAGTACTTC.

The chain links TRBV7-9 to TRBJ1-1; D gene uncertain. The CDR3 sequence is 13 residues long. The germline V gene encodes CDR1 SEHNR and CDR2 FQNEAQ (reference sequence). The V end lost 4 bases, the J end lost 3 bases, and 9 bases lay between the germline ends. Here the CDR3 reads CASSSALDTEAFF. CDR3 nucleotides: TGTGCCAGCAGCTCAGCCCTTGACACTGAAGCTTTCTTT.

This clonotype appeared many times. The chain combines TRBV4-3 with TRBJ2-2; TRBD1 is a possible D gene (5 bases). CDR3 size: 13 residues. V was cut by 0 bases and J by 6 bases, with 5 bases left in between. Per the germline V gene, CDR1 is LGHNA and CDR2 is YSLEER. CDR3 residues: CASSQDRAGELFF. The CDR3 nucleotides read TGCGCCAGCAGCCAAGACAGGGCCGGGGAGCTGTTTTTT.

This clonotype has just a few counts. In DNA, the CDR3 is TGTGCCAGCAGCGCCGGACTAGCGAGCACCTACAATGAGCAGTTCTTC. This sequence encodes CASSAGLASTYNEQFF. This chain uses TRBV5-5 with TRBJ2-1; 9 bases map to TRBD2. Germline CDR1 is SGHKS and CDR2 is YYEKEE (reference sequence). V was pared by 4 bases and J by 2 bases, with 7 bases of the junction left unmatched. CDR3 size: 16 residues.

The V gene is TRBV2, the J gene TRBJ1-2; D is ambiguous. Germline values: CDR1 SNHLY, CDR2 FYNNEI. V shed 6 bases and J shed 2 bases, with 22 bases lying between them. This CDR3 is built from 17 residues. The CDR3 spells CASRIPFRGDLNYGYTF. The CDR3 nucleotides are TGTGCCAGCAGGATCCCCTTTCGGGGAGACTTGAACTATGGCTACACCTTC. Filled out from reference TRBV2 and TRBJ1-2, the complete variable domain reads EPEVTQTPSHQVTQMGQEVILRCVPISNHLYFYWYRQILGQKVEFLVSFYNNEISEKSEIFDDQFSVERPDGSNFTLKIRSTKLEDSAMYFCASRIPFRGDLNYGYTFGSGTRLTVV.

This clonotype was observed a handful of times. The chain links TRBV3-1 to TRBJ1-5, with a possible D match to TRBD1 (5 bases). Germline loops: CDR1 LGHDT, CDR2 YNNKEL (reference sequence). This CDR3 region has 17 residues. V was clipped by 4 bases and J by 6 bases, with 22 bases between them. CDR3 in DNA: TGTGCCAGCAGCCCTGACGGCAGGGTTGGACTGCGTCAGCCCCAGCATTTT. Protein sequence: CASSPDGRVGLRQPQHF.

This clonotype showed up just a few times. The gene calls are TRBV2 and TRBJ2-1; the D is unclear. The CDR3 consists of 13 residues. Trimming pared 6 bases from V and 1 base from J, leaving 7 bases between. Germline assignment: CDR1 SNHLY and CDR2 FYNNEI. The CDR3 DNA sequence: TGTGCCAGCAGCGGGCCTTCCTACAATGAGCAGTTCTTC. Translated: CASSGPSYNEQFF. The variable domain in full, completed from reference TRBV2 and TRBJ2-1, reads EPEVTQTPSHQVTQMGQEVILRCVPISNHLYFYWYRQILGQKVEFLVSFYNNEISEKSEIFDDQFSVERPDGSNFTLKIRSTKLEDSAMYFCASSGPSYNEQFFGPGTRLTVL.

The chain couples TRBV29-1 to TRBJ1-1; unclear D gene. V lost 7 bases to trimming and J lost 6 bases, with 6 bases between them. In germline, CDR1 is SQVTM, CDR2 ANQGSEA. The CDR3 totals 9 residues. The CDR3 region is CSGGSEAFF. CDR3 nucleotides: TGCAGCGGCGGATCTGAAGCTTTCTTT.

This clonotype occurred many times. V gene TRBV5-1 combines with J gene TRBJ2-1, with TRBD1 matching over 8 bases. The germline CDR1 and CDR2 sequences are SGHRS and YFSETQ. The V segment lost 8 bases and the J segment 4 bases; nucleotides outside the gene matches: 2. The CDR3 totals 12 residues. CDR3 loop: CASRTGYNEQFF. CDR3 nucleotide sequence: TGCGCCAGTAGGACAGGGTACAATGAGCAGTTCTTC.

This clonotype was recorded many times. V is TRBV7-2 and J is TRBJ1-3; D perhaps matches TRBD1 (6 bases). Germline loops: CDR1 SGHTA, CDR2 FQGNSA. Deletions cut 1 base from V and 2 bases from J, with 6 bases between. CDR3 length: 14 amino acids. The CDR3, as DNA: TGTGCCAGCAGCTTAGGGACAGCTGGAAACACCATATATTTT. Translated, it gives CASSLGTAGNTIYF. Full variable domain (remainder filled in from reference TRBV7-2 and TRBJ1-3): GAGVSQSPSNKVTEKGKDVELRCDPISGHTALYWYRQSLGQGLEFLIYFQGNSAPDKSGLPSDRFSAERTGGSVSTLTIQRTQQEDSAVYLCASSLGTAGNTIYFGEGSWLTVV.